The clone carrying this T cell receptor beta chain was seen a few times. Its specificity is unknown. Amplification of TCR beta CDR3 regions used RNA transcripts. Second-round multiplex PCR followed a first-round RT-PCR using HTBI primers. TCRdb re-called the multiplex PCR reads through MiXCR, storing one row per CDR3 protein. Seen here are 350,000 to 450,000 distinct CDR3 sequences, 20% to 25% observed once, and the top ten hold around 3.1%. V shed 8 bases, J shed 4 bases, and the junction held 13 bases outside the gene matches. CDR3 length equals 17 residues. Germline V lookup: CDR1 SGHRS, CDR2 YFSETQ. This entry comes from a study of Graves' ophthalmopathy and Graves' hyperthyroidism. Findings and caveats of the study: This model predicted ophthalmopathy progression (sensitivity approximately 68%, specificity 72% to 80%).

An approximately 10 ml volume of fresh peripheral blood provided the PBMCs. Sequencing was performed on peripheral blood. This clonotype originated in a woman between 18 and 29 years old with stable Graves' hyperthyroidism. The rearrangement joins TRBV5-1 to TRBJ2-7, with 15 bases matching TRBD2. CDR3 loop: CASSDSGLAGGSYEQYF. The CDR3 region has the DNA TGCGCCAGTTCCGACTCTGGACTAGCGGGAGGGTCTTACGAGCAGTACTTC.